The 4 T cell receptor beta chains below all came from one sample that was sequenced in a study of T cell responses to AZD1222 COVID-19 vaccine. Libraries were prepared by immunoSEQ multiplex PCR; TCRdb keeps only in-frame clonotypes and omits some of them. The data contain about 110,000 clones, approximately 91% of them singletons. Sequences were derived from peripheral blood, sampled on day 0 of MenACWY control vaccination. Receptor source: an adult in good health.

The chain carries TRBV7-7 and TRBJ2-2, with 9 bases lining up with TRBD1. The length of the CDR3 is 15 residues. The trim removed 3 bases at V and 5 bases at J, leaving 4 bases unmatched. Germline V CDR1 and CDR2: SSHAT, FNYEAQ (reference sequence). The CDR3 sequence: CASSLDRGLTGELFF. CDR3 coding DNA: TGTGCCAGCAGCTTGGACAGGGGACTGACCGGGGAGCTGTTTTTT. Complete variable domain (other parts from reference TRBV7-7 and TRBJ2-2): GAGVSQSPRYKVTKRGQDVTLRCDPISSHATLYWYQQALGQGPEFLTYFNYEAQPDKSGLPSDRFSAERPEGSISTLTIQRTEQRDSAMYRCASSLDRGLTGELFFGEGSRLTVL.

V gene TRBV11-1 combines with J gene TRBJ2-7; D gene uncertain. V lost 5 bases to trimming and J lost 4 bases, with 12 bases between them. The germline V gene encodes CDR1 SGHAT and CDR2 FQDESV (reference sequence). The CDR3 runs to 13 residues. The CDR3 DNA is TGTGCCAGCAGCCCAGGACGAAGGTACGAGCAGTACTTC. As protein: CASSPGRRYEQYF. The full variable domain, its missing parts supplied by reference TRBV11-1 and TRBJ2-7, is EAEVAQSPRYKITEKSQAVAFWCDPISGHATLYWYRQILGQGPELLVQFQDESVVDDSQLPKDRFSAERLKGVDSTLKIQPAELGDSAMYLCASSPGRRYEQYFGPGTRLTVT.

CDR3 bases: TGTGCCAGCAGCTTGAGGGTTTATGACAATGAGCAGTTCTTC. Amino acid sequence: CASSLRVYDNEQFF. The chain carries TRBV11-2 and TRBJ2-1; possibly TRBD2 for D (5 bases). The germline V gene has CDR1 SGHAT and CDR2 FQNNGV. Trimming removed 3 bases from V and 5 bases from J, with 11 bases in between. The length of the CDR3 is 14 residues.

The rearrangement uses TRBV6-5 and TRBJ2-2; tentative D call: TRBD2 (6 bases). Trimming pared 0 bases from V and 4 bases from J, leaving 9 bases between. Germline loops: CDR1 MNHEY, CDR2 SVGAGI. This CDR3 has 15 residues. Written as DNA, the CDR3 is TGTGCCAGCAGTTACTCCGGGGGTGGCACCGGGGAGCTGTTTTTT. Translating it yields CASSYSGGGTGELFF.